Listed below are T cell receptor beta chains from one sample, sequenced in a study of blood T cell repertoires in COVID-19. Measured with immunoSEQ multiplex PCR; TCRdb has only the in-frame clones, and not every one. The table includes about 100,000 clones, about 90% detected once. The specimen sequenced was peripheral blood. The receptors derive from a man aged 18 to 35 with COVID-19, enrolled during active disease. The CDR3 runs from the conserved cysteine through the conserved F or W. Each record gives: CDR3 protein, CDR3 DNA, V gene, J gene, D gene, clone size. D genes are given only for firm matches. Not all rows give a size; the values are once, few, many and, for expanded clones, a class.

CDR3: CASLEGDEQFF
DNA: TGTGCCAGCCTAGAGGGCGATGAGCAGTTCTTC
V: TRBV2
J: TRBJ2-1
D: .
size: .

CDR3: CATGPPGLGEQFF
DNA: TGTGCCACCGGCCCTCCGGGGTTAGGTGAGCAGTTCTTC
V: TRBV11-1
J: TRBJ2-1
D: .
size: .

CDR3: CASSWDSLSGNTIYF
DNA: TGTGCCAGCAGTTGGGACAGCCTCTCTGGAAACACCATATATTTT
V: TRBV6-5
J: TRBJ1-3
D: TRBD1
size: .

CDR3: CASSIAGLLYNEQFF
DNA: TGTGCCAGTAGTATAGCTGGACTCCTTTACAATGAGCAGTTCTTC
V: TRBV19
J: TRBJ2-1
D: .
size: .

CDR3: CASSLLPSVTSRETQYF
DNA: TGTGCCAGCAGCCTACTCCCGTCGGTGACTAGCAGGGAGACCCAGTACTTC
V: TRBV7-8
J: TRBJ2-5
D: TRBD2
size: medium-sized

CDR3: CASSSDRGHEQFF
DNA: TGTGCCAGCAGTTCGGACAGGGGCCATGAGCAGTTCTTC
V: TRBV6-5
J: TRBJ2-1
D: TRBD1
size: .

CDR3: CASSPGTSGRAIYEQYF
DNA: TGTGCCAGCAGCCCGGGGACTAGCGGGAGGGCGATCTACGAGCAGTACTTC
V: TRBV7-2
J: TRBJ2-7
D: TRBD2
size: .

CDR3: CASIRSGEAFF
DNA: TGTGCCAGCATTAGGTCGGGGGAAGCTTTCTTT
V: TRBV27
J: TRBJ1-1
D: .
size: once

CDR3: CASSWKVKGGLYNEQFF
DNA: TGTGCCAGCAGCTGGAAGGTAAAGGGGGGGCTCTACAATGAGCAGTTCTTC
V: TRBV5-6
J: TRBJ2-1
D: .
size: .

CDR3: CASSDGSRQVVAEQYF
DNA: TGTGCCAGCAGTGATGGGTCGCGACAGGTTGTGGCGGAGCAGTACTTC
V: TRBV2
J: TRBJ2-7
D: .
size: .

CDR3: CASSRTGGDEQYF
DNA: TGTGCCAGTAGCCGGACAGGGGGGGACGAGCAGTACTTC
V: TRBV19
J: TRBJ2-7
D: TRBD1
size: .

CDR3: CASSFTGGVQETQYF
DNA: TGTGCCAGCAGCTTCACAGGGGGGGTCCAAGAGACCCAGTACTTC
V: TRBV5-8
J: TRBJ2-5
D: .
size: .

CDR3: CASSQQGADYGYTF
DNA: TGCGCCAGCAGCCAACAGGGGGCGGACTATGGCTACACCTTC
V: TRBV5-1
J: TRBJ1-2
D: TRBD1
size: .

CDR3: CASSLGLAGEETQYF
DNA: TGCGCCAGCAGCTTGGGACTAGCGGGAGAGGAGACCCAGTACTTC
V: TRBV5-1
J: TRBJ2-5
D: TRBD2
size: .

CDR3: CASNKQGGVSGNTIYF
DNA: TGTGCCAGCAACAAACAAGGAGGGGTATCTGGAAACACCATATATTTT
V: TRBV21-1
J: TRBJ1-3
D: .
size: .

CDR3: CSVDRDRILDGYTF
DNA: TGCAGCGTTGATCGCGACAGGATCCTTGATGGCTACACCTTC
V: TRBV29-1
J: TRBJ1-2
D: .
size: .

CDR3: CASSWTTGYQETQYF
DNA: TGCGCCAGCAGCTGGACCACAGGGTACCAAGAGACCCAGTACTTC
V: TRBV5-1
J: TRBJ2-5
D: .
size: .

CDR3: CASSTYSSTYEQYF
DNA: TGTGCCAGCAGCACTTATTCCTCTACCTACGAGCAGTACTTC
V: TRBV7-2
J: TRBJ2-7
D: .
size: .

CDR3: CSVVERSNQPQHF
DNA: TGCAGCGTTGTGGAGAGAAGCAATCAGCCCCAGCATTTT
V: TRBV29-1
J: TRBJ1-5
D: .
size: .

CDR3: CASSQQGANTGELFF
DNA: TGTGCCAGCAGCCAGCAGGGGGCCAACACCGGGGAGCTGTTTTTT
V: TRBV7-3
J: TRBJ2-2
D: TRBD1
size: .

CDR3: CASSLERDRDEQYF
DNA: TGTGCCAGCAGCTTAGAGCGGGATCGGGACGAGCAGTACTTC
V: TRBV7-6
J: TRBJ2-7
D: TRBD2
size: .

CDR3: CASSQLAGGDEQFF
DNA: TGTGCCAGCAGCCAACTAGCGGGAGGCGATGAGCAGTTCTTC
V: TRBV6-4
J: TRBJ2-1
D: TRBD2
size: .

CDR3: CASRRDGYTF
DNA: TGCGCCAGCAGGCGGGATGGCTACACCTTC
V: TRBV10-1
J: TRBJ1-2
D: .
size: once

CDR3: CASSAQGVRTEAFF
DNA: TGTGCCAGCAGCGCTCAGGGGGTGCGTACTGAAGCTTTCTTT
V: TRBV7-2
J: TRBJ1-1
D: TRBD1
size: .

CDR3: CASSLSTSGIPYEQYF
DNA: TGTGCCAGCAGTTTATCGACCAGCGGGATACCCTACGAGCAGTACTTC
V: TRBV27
J: TRBJ2-7
D: TRBD2
size: .

CDR3: CASRLAGENTGELFF
DNA: TGTGCCAGCAGACTAGCGGGAGAGAACACCGGGGAGCTGTTTTTT
V: TRBV28
J: TRBJ2-2
D: TRBD2
size: .

CDR3: CASSTADRGTGSYEQYF
DNA: TGTGCCAGTAGTACCGCCGACAGGGGAACGGGCTCCTACGAGCAGTACTTC
V: TRBV19
J: TRBJ2-7
D: TRBD1
size: .

CDR3: CASSVGGGINYGYTF
DNA: TGTGCCAGCAGCGTAGGGGGAGGGATTAACTATGGCTACACCTTC
V: TRBV9
J: TRBJ1-2
D: .
size: once

CDR3: CATSDPRLAKNIQYF
DNA: TGTGCCACCAGTGATCCCCGGTTAGCCAAAAACATTCAGTACTTC
V: TRBV24-1
J: TRBJ2-4
D: .
size: .

CDR3: CASSPDRGNTEAFF
DNA: TGTGCCAGCAGCCCGGACAGGGGGAACACTGAAGCTTTCTTT
V: TRBV5-4
J: TRBJ1-1
D: TRBD1
size: .

CDR3: CASTGRGYEKLFF
DNA: TGTGCCAGTACCGGCAGGGGGTATGAAAAACTGTTTTTT
V: TRBV19
J: TRBJ1-4
D: TRBD1
size: .

CDR3: CASSLGIYYEQYF
DNA: TGTGCCAGCAGCTTAGGCATCTACTACGAGCAGTACTTC
V: TRBV7-8
J: TRBJ2-7
D: .
size: .

CDR3: CASSSPGQKSYGYTF
DNA: TGTGCCAGTAGTAGCCCGGGACAGAAATCCTATGGCTACACCTTC
V: TRBV19
J: TRBJ1-2
D: TRBD1
size: once

CDR3: CASTSGGEAGELFF
DNA: TGTGCCAGTACTTCAGGGGGTGAGGCCGGGGAGCTGTTTTTT
V: TRBV19
J: TRBJ2-2
D: TRBD1
size: once

CDR3: CASSPDRGLSSYNSPLHF
DNA: TGTGCCAGCAGCCCGGACAGGGGGCTTAGCTCCTATAATTCACCCCTCCACTTT
V: TRBV7-8
J: TRBJ1-6
D: TRBD1
size: .

CDR3: CASSWTRGNQPQHF
DNA: TGTGCCAGCAGCTGGACACGAGGCAATCAGCCCCAGCATTTT
V: TRBV7-9
J: TRBJ1-5
D: .
size: .

CDR3: CASSYGTGVHNEQFF
DNA: TGTGCCAGCAGTTACGGGACAGGGGTCCACAATGAGCAGTTCTTC
V: TRBV6-2/TRBV6-3
J: TRBJ2-1
D: TRBD1
size: .

CDR3: CATSDLYSGSTGELFF
DNA: TGTGCCACCAGTGATCTCTATAGCGGGAGCACCGGGGAGCTGTTTTTT
V: TRBV24-1
J: TRBJ2-2
D: TRBD2
size: few

CDR3: CASSLFRDRGLAEAFF
DNA: TGTGCCAGCAGTTTATTCCGGGACAGGGGGCTGGCTGAAGCTTTCTTT
V: TRBV27
J: TRBJ1-1
D: TRBD1
size: .

CDR3: CASSQDVSTSFYNEQFF
DNA: TGCGCCAGCAGCCAAGATGTGTCGACAAGCTTTTACAATGAGCAGTTCTTC
V: TRBV4-3
J: TRBJ2-1
D: .
size: .